This TCR beta chain was retrieved from a study of T cell clones after liver transplantation. Clones were read by immunoSEQ multiplex PCR, and TCRdb kept only the in-frame ones, dropping some. The sample holds roughly 100,000 clones; approximately 85% are singletons and the top ten take about 0.89%. The V and J ends lost 0 bases and 1 base respectively, with 11 bases between them. This CDR3 is built from 16 residues. The germline CDR1 and CDR2 sequences are LGHNA and YNFKEQ. CD3+CD4+ and CD3+CD8+ cells were FACS-sorted from thawed unstimulated PBMCs. This TCR was sampled from a human donor who received a liver transplant. The chain recombines TRBV4-2 with TRBJ2-3; no clear D gene. The sequencing here drew on CD4+ T cells from blood, taken before liver transplant. The CDR3 DNA reads TGTGCCAGCAGCCAAGAGGGGAAACCCCGCACAGATACGCAGTATTTT. It translates to CASSQEGKPRTDTQYF.